The 27 T cell receptor beta chains reported below all come from one sample, sequenced in a study of CD8 T cells in Susac syndrome. RNA totalling roughly 0.45 to 1 ug underwent reverse transcription with random hexamers. TCRdb reprocessed the immunoSEQ multiplex PCR reads via MiXCR and lists one record per CDR3 protein. The sample has some 190,000 distinct CDR3 sequences; under 95% are singletons. Source material: CD4+ T cells from PBMCs. The receptors here all came from a human donor in good health.

This rearrangement joins TRBV6-5 to TRBJ1-1; tentatively, D is TRBD1 (5 bases). Germline-derived CDR1 and CDR2 are MNHEY and SVGAGI. The germline V and J ends were trimmed by 11 bases and 1 base, with 17 bases remaining between them. The CDR3 length is 14 residues. The chain's CDR3 is CASHRPGGNTEAFF. The CDR3 nucleotides read TGTGCCTCACATCGTCCCGGGGGGAACACTGAAGCTTTCTTT.

This clonotype has only one observation. The chain has TRBV4-3 and TRBJ2-5; 13 nucleotides align to TRBD2. J was trimmed by 4 bases and V by 5 bases; bases with no gene match: 10. The CDR3 has 17 amino acids. Germline CDR1 reads LGHNA; CDR2 reads YSLEER. The CDR3 coding sequence is TGCGCCAGCAGCGCCCGACTAGCGGGGGGCGGGGGAGAGACCCAGTACTTC. Translating gives CASSARLAGGGGETQYF.

V gene TRBV7-8 combines with J gene TRBJ1-2, with D possibly TRBD1 on 5 matching bases. Germline V gives CDR1 SGHVS, CDR2 FQNEAQ. Trimming took off 5 bases at V and 4 bases at J, with 11 bases between the two ends. CDR3 length equals 13 residues. The CDR3 nucleotides read TGTGCCAGCAGCGATGGCGGGGGCTATGGCTACACCTTC. Residues: CASSDGGGYGYTF.

CDR3 amino acids: CASDGTNSYNEQFF. The CDR3 DNA sequence: TGTGCCAGCGACGGGACTAACTCCTACAATGAGCAGTTCTTC. The V call is TRBV28, the J call TRBJ2-1, with TRBD2 matching over 7 bases. V lost 8 bases to trimming and J lost 0 bases; unmatched junction nucleotides: 4. The CDR3 runs to 14 residues. The germline V gene has CDR1 MDHEN and CDR2 SYDVKM.

This rearrangement joins TRBV27 to TRBJ2-5; 8 nucleotides match TRBD2. The CDR3 totals 13 residues. The germline V gene has CDR1 MNHEY and CDR2 SMNVEV (reference sequence). J was trimmed by 7 bases and V by 4 bases; bases with no gene match: 5. CDR3 amino acids: CASSWGLEGTQYF. CDR3 sequence (DNA): TGTGCCAGCAGTTGGGGACTAGAGGGGACCCAGTACTTC.

V is TRBV5-1 and J is TRBJ1-5; D is possibly TRBD1 (5 bases). CDR1 is SGHRS, CDR2 YFSETQ, per germline. Trimming took off 0 bases at V and 7 bases at J, with 11 bases between the two ends. There are 14 residues in the CDR3. The CDR3 DNA reads TGCGCCAGCAGCTTGGCAGGGACTGGGCAGCCCCAGCATTTT. Translation gives CASSLAGTGQPQHF.

The chain joins TRBV28 to TRBJ1-2; 7 bases match TRBD1. In germline, CDR1 is MDHEN, CDR2 SYDVKM. CDR3 size: 16 residues. With V trimmed by 6 bases and J by 7 bases, 17 bases remained unmatched. CDR3 bases: TGTGCCAGCAGCCCTGGGGGCGCAGGGGGGAGGAGTGGCTACACCTTC. Protein product: CASSPGGAGGRSGYTF.

In DNA form, the CDR3 reads TGCAGTGCTAGAGGCGGGACCGACAATCAGCCCCAGCATTTT. Its translation is CSARGGTDNQPQHF. This sequence joins TRBV20-1 and TRBJ1-5; D possibly corresponds to TRBD1 (5 bases). V shed 1 base and J shed 3 bases, with 10 bases lying between them. Germline loops: CDR1 DFQATT, CDR2 SNEGSKA (reference sequence). The CDR3 has 14 residues.

J is TRBJ1-1 and V is TRBV7-9; 12 nucleotides match TRBD1. The V and J ends lost 4 bases and 4 bases, in that order; junction bases with no gene match: 10. Germline CDR1 and CDR2: SEHNR and FQNEAQ (reference sequence). The CDR3 has 17 residues. CDR3 residues: CASSSPGTGGEGTEAFF. Here the CDR3 DNA reads TGTGCCAGCAGCTCGCCCGGGACAGGGGGCGAGGGCACTGAAGCTTTCTTT.

This chain joins TRBV20-1 and TRBJ1-2, with D unclear. The CDR3 loop spans 13 amino acids. The V end lost 6 bases, the J end lost 3 bases, and 14 bases lay between the germline ends. The V gene's germline CDR1 is DFQATT and CDR2 SNEGSKA (reference sequence). CDR3 nucleotides: TGCAGTGCCCAAACAATCCGGGACTATGGCTACACCTTC. As protein: CSAQTIRDYGYTF.

This chain connects TRBV24-1 to TRBJ2-3; 8 bases fit TRBD1. V shed 3 bases, J shed 6 bases, and the junction held 4 bases outside the gene matches. The CDR3 is 14 amino acids. The germline V gene encodes CDR1 KGHDR and CDR2 SFDVKD. The CDR3 reads CATSDTGGLDTQYF. CDR3 bases: TGTGCCACCAGTGATACAGGGGGGTTGGATACGCAGTATTTT.

The chain couples TRBV28 to TRBJ1-1; D call uncertain. V was trimmed by 2 bases and J by 2 bases, leaving 9 bases between them. Germline V gives CDR1 MDHEN, CDR2 SYDVKM. The CDR3 extends over 14 amino acids. CDR3 nucleotide sequence: TGTGCCAGCAGTTTACCAAACCTTAACACTGAAGCTTTCTTT. Translating gives CASSLPNLNTEAFF. Combining the CDR3 with reference TRBV28 and TRBJ1-1 gives the whole variable domain DVKVTQSSRYLVKRTGEKVFLECVQDMDHENMFWYRQDPGLGLRLIYFSYDVKMKEKGDIPEGYSVSREKKERFSLILESASTNQTSMYLCASSLPNLNTEAFFGQGTRLTVV.

The chain combines TRBV2 with TRBJ1-2; D is perhaps TRBD1 (5 bases). This CDR3 is built from 14 residues. Trimming removed 6 bases from V and 7 bases from J, with 18 bases in between. Germline V gene sequence: CDR1 SNHLY, CDR2 FYNNEI. In DNA form, the CDR3 reads TGTGCCAGCAGATGGGACCGACGATTCGGTGGCTACACCTTC. Its protein is CASRWDRRFGGYTF.

The V call is TRBV9, the J call TRBJ2-7; D possibly corresponds to TRBD2 (6 bases). V lost 4 bases to trimming and J lost 2 bases, with 13 bases between them. The CDR3 runs to 14 residues. The germline CDR1 and CDR2 sequences are SGDLS and YYNGEE. This CDR3 is CASSPRGYTYEQYF. The CDR3 DNA follows: TGTGCCAGCAGCCCACGGGGGTATACCTACGAGCAGTACTTC.

This chain connects TRBV19 to TRBJ1-2; 8 nucleotides line up with TRBD1. The germline CDR1 and CDR2 sequences are LNHDA and SQIVND (reference sequence). V was pared by 3 bases and J by 8 bases, with 14 bases of the junction left unmatched. This CDR3 contains 16 residues. The CDR3 region is CASSMNPRQGAFGYTF. Written as DNA, the CDR3 is TGTGCCAGTAGTATGAATCCGCGGCAGGGGGCATTCGGCTACACCTTC.

The V gene is TRBV12-3 or TRBV12-4, the J gene TRBJ1-2; D remains unclear. V was trimmed by 6 bases and J by 4 bases, leaving 15 bases between them. This CDR3 has 14 residues. The CDR3 reads CASSLRPVVYGYTF. CDR3 in DNA: TGTGCCAGCAGCCTAAGACCGGTTGTCTATGGCTACACCTTC.

The chain carries TRBV7-8 and TRBJ2-7, with 7 bases matching TRBD1. CDR3 length equals 15 residues. V lost 1 base and J lost 2; bases outside the gene matches: 5. In germline, CDR1 is SGHVS, CDR2 FQNEAQ. The CDR3 DNA reads as TGTGCCAGCAGCTTAGGACAGGGCATGGCCTACGAGCAGTACGTC. It yields the protein CASSLGQGMAYEQYV.

The V call is TRBV12-3 or TRBV12-4, the J call TRBJ1-6; 7 nucleotides line up with TRBD1. CDR3 size: 15 residues. The ends lost 2 bases at V and 7 bases at J; junction bases unmatched: 5. CDR3 sequence: CASSLRQGNNSPLHF. The CDR3 coding sequence is TGTGCCAGCAGTTTAAGACAGGGTAACAATTCACCCCTCCACTTT.

The chain carries TRBV28 and TRBJ2-7, with D perhaps being TRBD1 or TRBD2 (6 bases each). The germline gives CDR1 MDHEN, CDR2 SYDVKM. The CDR3 extends over 15 amino acids. The V end lost 7 bases, the J end lost 2 bases, and 18 bases lay between the germline ends. This CDR3 is CASTQGGLGAYEQYV. For the CDR3, the DNA is TGTGCCAGCACTCAAGGGGGGTTAGGGGCCTACGAGCAGTACGTC.

The rearrangement joins TRBV6-2 or TRBV6-3 to TRBJ2-7; perhaps D is TRBD1 or TRBD2 (6 bases each). Deletions cut 5 bases from V and 3 bases from J, with 26 bases between. The CDR3 has 18 amino acids. CDR1 is MNHEY, CDR2 SVGEGT, per germline. The CDR3 DNA is TGTGCCAGCAGTCCCCGCCGGGGCCTAGGGGGGTCGGTCTACGAGCAGTACGTC. Translation: CASSPRRGLGGSVYEQYV.

The chain uses TRBV29-1 and TRBJ1-1; D remains ambiguous. CDR1 and CDR2 (germline): SQVTM, ANQGSEA. The V end was cut by 7 bases, the J end by 1 base, with 13 bases between. The CDR3 is made up of 13 amino acids. CDR3 loop: CSASKGWNTEAFF. The CDR3, as DNA: TGCAGCGCGTCCAAGGGCTGGAACACTGAAGCTTTCTTT. Looking up the rest from reference TRBV29-1 and TRBJ1-1 gives the full variable domain: SAVISQKPSRDICQRGTSLTIQCQVDSQVTMMFWYRQQPGQSLTLIATANQGSEATYESGFVIDKFPISRPNLTFSTLTVSNMSPEDSSIYLCSASKGWNTEAFFGQGTRLTVV.

The chain links TRBV7-2 to TRBJ1-2, with D unresolved. The CDR3 loop spans 13 amino acids. V gave up 0 bases and J gave up 3 bases, with 5 bases separating them. Per the germline V gene, CDR1 is SGHTA and CDR2 is FQGNSA. In nucleotides, the CDR3 is TGTGCCAGCAGCTTAGCCCGACACTATGGCTACACCTTC. It is translated as CASSLARHYGYTF.

The rearrangement joins TRBV7-9 to TRBJ2-1, with 9 nucleotides matching TRBD2. The CDR3 consists of 15 residues. The J segment lost 7 bases and the V segment lost 5 bases, leaving 9 bases of the junction unmatched. Germline-derived CDR1 and CDR2 are SEHNR and FQNEAQ (reference sequence). The CDR3 DNA reads as TGTGCCAGCAGCACCGGACTAGCGTTGCGGAATGAGCAGTTCTTC. This sequence encodes CASSTGLALRNEQFF.

The chain combines TRBV6-4 with TRBJ2-1, with TRBD1 matching over 8 bases. This CDR3 spans 14 amino acids. The J segment lost 1 base and the V segment lost 8 bases, leaving 4 bases of the junction unmatched. CDR1 is MRHNA and CDR2 is SNTAGT in the germline V gene. DNA of the CDR3: TGTGCCAGCTCGAGGACAGGGTCCTACAATGAGCAGTTCTTC. It encodes CASSRTGSYNEQFF.

The DNA of the CDR3 is TGCAGCGTTGATGGAGTTGCGGGCTATGGCTACACCTTC. This translates into CSVDGVAGYGYTF. The chain couples TRBV29-1 to TRBJ1-2; D unresolved. Trimming took off 3 bases at V and 4 bases at J, with 12 bases between the two ends. The CDR3 has 13 residues. CDR1 is SQVTM, CDR2 ANQGSEA, per germline.

This clonotype was recorded once. The gene calls are TRBV20-1 and TRBJ2-5, with D unclear. The CDR3 spans 12 residues. Germline V gives CDR1 DFQATT, CDR2 SNEGSKA (reference sequence). Between the trimmed V and J ends, which lost 3 bases and 0 bases, there was a span of 5 bases. Here the CDR3 DNA reads TGCAGTGCTAGCGACTACCAAGAGACCCAGTACTTC. Protein: CSASDYQETQYF.

V is TRBV7-9 and J is TRBJ2-7; no clear D gene. Trimming removed 2 bases from V and 2 bases from J, with 13 bases in between. The V gene's germline CDR1 is SEHNR and CDR2 FQNEAQ (reference sequence). The CDR3 has 15 residues. In nucleotides, the CDR3 is TGTGCCAGCAGCTTAAAGGGTCCTGGGACCTACGAGCAGTACGTC. Its protein product is CASSLKGPGTYEQYV.